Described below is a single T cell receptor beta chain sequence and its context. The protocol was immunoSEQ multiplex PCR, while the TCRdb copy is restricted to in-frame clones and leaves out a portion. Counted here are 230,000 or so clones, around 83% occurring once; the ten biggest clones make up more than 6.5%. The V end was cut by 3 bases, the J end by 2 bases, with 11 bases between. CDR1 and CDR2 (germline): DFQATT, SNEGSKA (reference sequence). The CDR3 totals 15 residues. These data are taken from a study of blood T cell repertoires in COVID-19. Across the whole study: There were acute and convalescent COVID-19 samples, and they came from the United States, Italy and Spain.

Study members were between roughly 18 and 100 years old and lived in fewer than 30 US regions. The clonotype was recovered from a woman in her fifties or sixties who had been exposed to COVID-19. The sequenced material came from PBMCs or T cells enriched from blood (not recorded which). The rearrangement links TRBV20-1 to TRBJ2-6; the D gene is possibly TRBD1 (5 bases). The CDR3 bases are TGCAGTGCTAGTGGGGCAGGGACTGGGGCCAACGTCCTGACTTTC. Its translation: CSASGAGTGANVLTF.